This TCR beta chain was captured in a study of molecular identifiers for immune sequencing clone quantification. CDR3 size: 14 residues. Germline values: CDR1 KGHDR, CDR2 SFDVKD. The ends were cut back, 5 bases at V and 5 bases at J, with 14 bases in the middle. Naive CD8 libraries came from approximately 20,000 to 1,000,000 sorted cells with 10%, 30% or 50% RNA. Sorting recovered naive CD8 T cells on a CD8+CD4-CCR7+CD45RA+ profile. Study conclusions and caveats: Spiked TCR RNA from one Jurkat cell reportedly showed up when mixed among some 1 million naive cells.

Both previously described methods and listed TCR primers were employed to make bulk TCR libraries. MiXCR was run by TCRdb on the PCR reads, yielding one entry per CDR3 protein. Seen here are around 100,000 distinct CDR3 sequences, about a third observed once, and the top ten hold over 8%. Details on this clonotype: Its antigen remains unknown. A much more abundant neighbour one base away suggests this may be a read error.

The origin of this receptor is a human donor in good health. Some libraries in this study had Jurkat cell RNA spiked in. The J gene is TRBJ2-5, the V gene TRBV24-1, with D maybe TRBD1 (5 bases). The specimen was naive CD8+ T cells from blood, with Jurkat cell RNA spiked in. Subset denoted: FACS-sorted CD8+CD4-CCR7+CD45RA+ naive T cells. The CDR3 DNA reads as TGTGCCACCAGTGCCCCCCAGGGCCCGGAGACCCAGTACTTC. It translates to CATSAPQGPETQYF.